What follows are 6 T cell receptor beta chains derived from one specimen sequenced in a study of cytomegalovirus exposure and HLA in healthy donors. The primer mix had 60 Vbeta and 13 Jbeta primers. Produced via immunoSEQ multiplex PCR; TCRdb's table is partial and in-frame only. The sample has 65,000 or so clones, around 80% seen once; the top ten hold 3%. The source material was PBMCs. The receptors come from a girl aged 10 to 17 in good health and CMV-seropositive.

The CDR3 sequence is CASSLSGQINEKLFF. The CDR3 bases are TGCGCCAGCAGCTTGTCGGGACAGATTAATGAAAAACTGTTTTTT. The V gene is TRBV5-1, the J gene TRBJ1-4; TRBD1 matches at 7 bases. In germline, CDR1 is SGHRS, CDR2 YFSETQ. V lost 1 base to trimming and J lost 4 bases; unmatched junction nucleotides: 4. The CDR3 is made up of 15 amino acids.

The V gene is TRBV5-1, the J gene TRBJ2-1; 7 bases map to TRBD1. Germline-derived CDR1 and CDR2 are SGHRS and YFSETQ. The CDR3 covers 15 residues. V lost 4 bases and J lost 6; bases outside the gene matches: 10. CDR3 loop: CASSTPQGWGNEQFF. Written as DNA, the CDR3 is TGCGCCAGCAGCACGCCACAGGGGTGGGGCAATGAGCAGTTCTTC.

The chain recombines TRBV7-2 with TRBJ2-3; a weak D match, TRBD2 (6 bases). This CDR3 has 14 amino acids. Germline values: CDR1 SGHTA, CDR2 FQGNSA. Deletions cut 5 bases from V and 1 base from J, with 10 bases between. CDR3 sequence: CASSPQRGTDTQYF. The CDR3 bases are TGTGCCAGCAGCCCCCAGCGGGGCACAGATACGCAGTATTTT. The variable domain in full, with the rest retrieved from reference TRBV7-2 and TRBJ2-3, is GAGVSQSPSNKVTEKGKDVELRCDPISGHTALYWYRQSLGQGLEFLIYFQGNSAPDKSGLPSDRFSAERTGGSVSTLTIQRTQQEDSAVYLCASSPQRGTDTQYFGPGTRLTVL.

The chain couples TRBV9 to TRBJ2-3, with D perhaps matching TRBD2 (7 bases). This CDR3 is built from 15 residues. Trimming took 0 bases from V and 6 from J, leaving 14 bases between them. CDR1 is SGDLS, CDR2 YYNGEE, per germline. The CDR3 loop reads CASSVVGGGHDTQYF. CDR3 DNA sequence: TGTGCCAGCAGCGTAGTAGGGGGGGGCCACGATACGCAGTATTTT. Variable domain in full (rest from reference TRBV9 and TRBJ2-3): DSGVTQTPKHLITATGQRVTLRCSPRSGDLSVYWYQQSLDQGLQFLIQYYNGEERAKGNILERFSAQQFPDLHSELNLSSLELGDSALYFCASSVVGGGHDTQYFGPGTRLTVL.

The chain couples TRBV2 to TRBJ1-4; D possibly corresponds to TRBD1 (5 bases). Per the germline V gene, CDR1 is SNHLY and CDR2 is FYNNEI. The CDR3 sequence is 15 residues long. V lost 2 bases, J lost 2 bases, and 9 bases lay in between. The CDR3, as DNA: TGTGCCAGCAGTGAATCGGCAGGGACTAATGAAAAACTGTTTTTT. This gives the protein CASSESAGTNEKLFF.

V gene TRBV20-1 combines with J gene TRBJ2-3, with unresolved D. CDR3 length: 11 residues. In germline, CDR1 is DFQATT, CDR2 SNEGSKA (reference sequence). DNA of the CDR3: TGCACGGCACATCGGGCAGATACGCAGTATTTT. It codes for CTAHRADTQYF.